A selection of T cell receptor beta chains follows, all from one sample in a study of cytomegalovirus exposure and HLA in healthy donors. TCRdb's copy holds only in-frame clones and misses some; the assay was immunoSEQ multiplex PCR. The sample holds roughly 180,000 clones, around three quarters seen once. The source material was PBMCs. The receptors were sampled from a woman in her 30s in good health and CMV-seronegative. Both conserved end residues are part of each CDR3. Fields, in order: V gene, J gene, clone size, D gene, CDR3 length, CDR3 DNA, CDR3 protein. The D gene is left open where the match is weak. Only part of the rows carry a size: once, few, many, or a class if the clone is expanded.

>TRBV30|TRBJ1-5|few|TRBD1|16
TGTGCCTGGAGCCCCACGGACAGGGTTCGCAATCAGCCCCAGCATTTT
CAWSPTDRVRNQPQHF
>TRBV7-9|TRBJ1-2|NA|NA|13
TGTGCCAGCGGAGACTTATGGTCTTCAGGCTACACCTTC
CASGDLWSSGYTF
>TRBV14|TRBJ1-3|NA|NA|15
TGTGCCAGCAGCCCCCGACTGACCTCTGGAAACACCATATATTTT
CASSPRLTSGNTIYF
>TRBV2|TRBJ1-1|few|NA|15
TGTGCCAGCAGTGATCGGCAGGGCGGTAACACTGAAGCTTTCTTT
CASSDRQGGNTEAFF
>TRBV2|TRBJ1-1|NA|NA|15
TGTGCCAGCAGTGAAGTAATAGGGGTAAGCACTGAAGCTTTCTTT
CASSEVIGVSTEAFF
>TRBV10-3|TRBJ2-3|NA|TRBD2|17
TGTGCCATCAGTGAGTCGATTAGCGGGGCTAGCACAGATACGCAGTATTTT
CAISESISGASTDTQYF
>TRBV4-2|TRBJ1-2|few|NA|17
TGTGCCAGCAGCCCTCGGACAGCCGGTCGGGGCTTATATGGCTACACCTTC
CASSPRTAGRGLYGYTF
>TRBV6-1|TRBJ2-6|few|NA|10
TGTGCCAGCAGACTCAACGTCCTGACTTTC
CASRLNVLTF
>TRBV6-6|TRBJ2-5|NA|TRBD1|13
TGTGCCAGCAGTTACGACAGGGGGGAGACCCAGTACTTC
CASSYDRGETQYF
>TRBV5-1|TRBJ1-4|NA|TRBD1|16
TGCGCCAGCAGCTTCCTCCGGGGGACAGGAGAGGAAAAACTGTTTTTT
CASSFLRGTGEEKLFF
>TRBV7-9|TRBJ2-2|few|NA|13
TGTGCCAGCAGCCCCCGGGTAATCGGGGAGCTGTTTTTT
CASSPRVIGELFF
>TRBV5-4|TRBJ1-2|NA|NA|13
TGTGCCAGCAGCTCACAGGGCCGTGATGGCTACACCTTC
CASSSQGRDGYTF
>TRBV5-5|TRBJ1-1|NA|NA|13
TGTGCCAGCAGCTTTAGTAGGAACACTGAAGCTTTCTTT
CASSFSRNTEAFF
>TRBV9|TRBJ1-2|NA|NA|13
TGTGCCAGCAGCCCACAGGGCCTTGATGGCTACACCTTC
CASSPQGLDGYTF
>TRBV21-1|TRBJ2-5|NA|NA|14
TGTGCCAGCAGGGAAGGGGACAGGGGGGAGACCCAGTACTTC
CASREGDRGETQYF
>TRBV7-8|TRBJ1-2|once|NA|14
TGTGCCAGCAGCTTAGCCTTCAGAGGAGGTGGCTACACCTTC
CASSLAFRGGGYTF
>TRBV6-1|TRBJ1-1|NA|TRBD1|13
TGTGCCAGCAGTGGAAACAGGGGGTCTGAAGCTTTCTTT
CASSGNRGSEAFF
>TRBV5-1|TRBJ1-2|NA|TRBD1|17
TGCGCCAGCAGCTCCCAACCCGGGACAGGGGGCAACTATGGCTACACCTTC
CASSSQPGTGGNYGYTF
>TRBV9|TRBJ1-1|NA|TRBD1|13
TGTGCCAGCAGCGTAGGGACAGGCCTTGAAGCTTTCTTT
CASSVGTGLEAFF
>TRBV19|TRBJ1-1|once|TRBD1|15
TGTGCCAGTAGTCCTCGACAGGGGGTTAACACTGAAGCTTTCTTT
CASSPRQGVNTEAFF
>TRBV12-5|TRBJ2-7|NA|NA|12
TGTGCTAGTGGCCGGACTTCTTACGAGCAGTACTTC
CASGRTSYEQYF
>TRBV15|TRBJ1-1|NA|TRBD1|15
TGTGCCACCGGAACCCTGACAGGGGAAAGAGGGGAAGCTTTCTTT
CATGTLTGERGEAFF
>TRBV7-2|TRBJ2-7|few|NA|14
TGTGCCAGCAGCTTAGGGGGGACTTTCTACGAGCAGTACTTC
CASSLGGTFYEQYF
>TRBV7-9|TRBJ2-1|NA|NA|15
TGTGCCAGCAGCCCTTCAACAGTGGGCTACAATGAGCAGTTCTTC
CASSPSTVGYNEQFF
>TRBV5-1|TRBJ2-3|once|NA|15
TGCGCCAGCAGCTTGGTTCAGACTAGCACAGATACGCAGTATTTT
CASSLVQTSTDTQYF
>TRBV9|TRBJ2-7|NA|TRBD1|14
TGTGCCAGCAGCGTGGGACAGGGGGCCTACGAGCAGTACTTC
CASSVGQGAYEQYF
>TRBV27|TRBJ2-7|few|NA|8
TGTGCGGCGGAGGAGCAGTACTTC
CAAEEQYF
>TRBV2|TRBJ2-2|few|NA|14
TGTGCCAGCAGGCAGGGTGGCGGAGCCGGGGAGCTGTTTTTT
CASRQGGGAGELFF
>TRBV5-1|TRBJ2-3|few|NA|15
TGCGCCAGCAGCTTATATGGCGCTAGCTCGGATACGCAGTATTTT
CASSLYGASSDTQYF
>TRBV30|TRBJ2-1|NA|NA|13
TGTGCCTGGGTGAGCGGTTCCTACAATGAGCAGTTCTTC
CAWVSGSYNEQFF
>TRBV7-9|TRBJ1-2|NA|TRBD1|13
TGTGCCAGCAGCTTAGGGGCGACAGGGAACTACACCTTC
CASSLGATGNYTF
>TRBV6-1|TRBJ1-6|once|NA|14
TGTGCCAGCAGTGAAAGACAGTCGAATTCACCCCTCCACTTT
CASSERQSNSPLHF
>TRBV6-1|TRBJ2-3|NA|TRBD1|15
TGTGCCAGCAGTCTCGGGACAGCTAGCACAGATACGCAGTATTTT
CASSLGTASTDTQYF
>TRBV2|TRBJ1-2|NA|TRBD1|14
TGTGCCAGCAGAGGGGACAGTTTTAACTATGGCTACACCTTC
CASRGDSFNYGYTF
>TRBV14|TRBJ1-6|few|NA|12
TGTGCCAGCAGCCATCAGAATTCACCCCTCCACTTT
CASSHQNSPLHF
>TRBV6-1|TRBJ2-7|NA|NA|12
TGTGCCAGCGGGTATGGAGACTACGAGCAGTACTTC
CASGYGDYEQYF
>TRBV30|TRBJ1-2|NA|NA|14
TGTGCCTGGAGTGAAGGACAGTCTAACTATGGCTACACCTTC
CAWSEGQSNYGYTF
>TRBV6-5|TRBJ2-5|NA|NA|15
TGTGCCAGCAGTTTAGGGACACAGGGTGGGGAGACCCAGTACTTC
CASSLGTQGGETQYF
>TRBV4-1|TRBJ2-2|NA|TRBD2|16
TGCGCCAGCAGCCAACCGGGACTAGCGGGGCCCGGGGAGCTGTTTTTT
CASSQPGLAGPGELFF
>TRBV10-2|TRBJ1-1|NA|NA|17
TGCGCCAGCAGTGAGAATACAGTGGGCAAGTTGAACACTGAAGCTTTCTTT
CASSENTVGKLNTEAFF
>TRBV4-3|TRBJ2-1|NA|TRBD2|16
TGCGCCAGCAGCCAAGATTTTCGCGGGGGACGGTTGGGGCAGTTCTTC
CASSQDFRGGRLGQFF
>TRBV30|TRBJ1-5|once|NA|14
TGTGCCTGGAGTTTGAACAGTAGGTCGCAGCCCCAGCATTTT
CAWSLNSRSQPQHF
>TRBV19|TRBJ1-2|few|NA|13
TGTGCCAGTGAATTCCGGGAGAGCTATGGCTACACCTTC
CASEFRESYGYTF
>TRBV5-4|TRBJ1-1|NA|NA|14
TGTGCCAGCAGCACCGGTCTAGGGGACACTGAAGCTTTCTTT
CASSTGLGDTEAFF
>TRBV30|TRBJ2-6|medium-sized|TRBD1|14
TGTGCCTCACAGGGGCCGGGGGGGGCCAACGTCCTGACTTTC
CASQGPGGANVLTF
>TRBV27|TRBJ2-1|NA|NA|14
TGTGCCAGCAGTCCCTCAAGGACATACAATGAGCAGTTCTTC
CASSPSRTYNEQFF
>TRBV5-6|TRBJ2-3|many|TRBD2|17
TGTGCCAGCAGCTTGGCGACTAGCGGGGGGGCGGGAGATACGCAGTATTTT
CASSLATSGGAGDTQYF
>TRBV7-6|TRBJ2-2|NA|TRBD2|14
TGTGCCAGCAGGGAGCGGGGGAACACCGGGGAGCTGTTTTTT
CASRERGNTGELFF
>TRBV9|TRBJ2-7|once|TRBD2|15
TGTGCCAGCAGCGTAGGGCCTAGCGGGGCCCTCGAGCAGTACTTC
CASSVGPSGALEQYF
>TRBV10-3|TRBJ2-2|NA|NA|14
TGTGCCATCATGGGGGGGCAGGGGACCGGGGAGCTGTTTTTT
CAIMGGQGTGELFF
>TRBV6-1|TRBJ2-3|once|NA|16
TGTGCCAGCAGTGAAGCAGCCGTGACGGGTGCAGATACGCAGTATTTT
CASSEAAVTGADTQYF
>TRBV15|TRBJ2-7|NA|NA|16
TGTGCCACCAGCAGAGATCGAGCGGCTCAAGCCTACGAGCAGTACTTC
CATSRDRAAQAYEQYF
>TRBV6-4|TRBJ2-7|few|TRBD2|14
TGTGCCAGCAGCCCCCGAGCGGGGGAGGGCGAGCAGTACTTC
CASSPRAGEGEQYF
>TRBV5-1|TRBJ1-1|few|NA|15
TGCGCCAGCAGCTTGGGTTTCGGGGGAGACACTGAAGCTTTCTTT
CASSLGFGGDTEAFF
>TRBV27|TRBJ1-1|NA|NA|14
TGTGCCAGCCGGAGTCGAGGTCTGGCGACAGAGGCTTTCTTT
CASRSRGLATEAFF
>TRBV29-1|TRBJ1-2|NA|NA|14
TGCAGCGTTGAAGACAGGGCCGTCTACTATGGCTACACCTTC
CSVEDRAVYYGYTF
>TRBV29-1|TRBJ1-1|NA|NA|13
TGCAGCGTTGTCGGGGGGGGGAGGACTGAAGCTTTCTTT
CSVVGGGRTEAFF
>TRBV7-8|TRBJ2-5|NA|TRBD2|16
TGTGCCAGCAGCTCCCTTGGCGGGGGGGCCGGAGAGACCCAGTACTTC
CASSSLGGGAGETQYF
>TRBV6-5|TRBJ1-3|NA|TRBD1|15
TGTGCCAGCAGCCGGGACAGGGTGCCCGGAAACACCATATATTTT
CASSRDRVPGNTIYF
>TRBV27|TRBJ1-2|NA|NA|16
TGTGCCAGCAGTTTCCTCGACAGAACATCTAACTATGGCTACACCTTC
CASSFLDRTSNYGYTF